The sequence of this T cell receptor beta chain was determined in a study of T-cell reconstitution after alpha-beta-depleted transplantation in children. This clonotype was observed at least ten times. It was with unique molecular identifiers that the TCRbeta library was prepared. MiXCR, run by TCRdb on the PCR reads, gives a single entry per CDR3 protein. Of about 340,000 distinct CDR3 sequences listed, 10% to 15% are singletons. The V end was cut by 2 bases, the J end by 1 base, with 10 bases between. CDR1 and CDR2 from the germline V gene are MNHEY and SMNVEV (reference sequence). The CDR3 covers 15 residues.

The source was PBMCs, collected from the stem cell graft. The V call is TRBV27, the J call TRBJ2-3, with D maybe TRBD2 (5 bases). This sequence was found in a human donor who donated a stem cell graft to a child with Fanconi anemia. The DNA of the CDR3 is TGTGCCAGCAGTTTAAACGGGATGCGCACAGATACGCAGTATTTT. Translated, it gives CASSLNGMRTDTQYF.